Each of the 5 T cell receptor beta chains below was sequenced from the same sample in a study of low-dose radiotherapy and immunotherapy resistance in tumors. The time point is: before trial treatment. TRAV- and TRBV-specific primers primed first-strand cDNA, covering alpha and beta chains. Amplification of TCRs used a constant-region primer and V-primer adapter for 20 PCR cycles. TCRdb reprocessed the reads with MiXCR, giving one entry per CDR3 protein. Among tens of thousands of distinct CDR3 sequences, roughly a sixth were seen once, and the ten largest hold 2.8%. This specimen was PBMCs, taken before treatment. These receptors all come from a male donor with prostate cancer.

This clonotype was seen many times. V is TRBV4-1 and J is TRBJ2-1, with unresolved D. Trimming cost V 2 bases and J 1 base, with 9 bases left between them. This CDR3 comprises 15 residues. Germline CDR1 reads MGHRA; CDR2 reads YSYEKL. The CDR3 nucleotides read TGCGCCAGCAGCCAATACGCAGGTTCCTACAATGAGCAGTTCTTC. Its protein product is CASSQYAGSYNEQFF.

The V call is TRBV5-1, the J call TRBJ1-4; possibly TRBD1 for D (6 bases). The CDR3 contains 17 residues. V lost 1 base and J 6 bases, leaving 19 bases between the germline ends. Germline assignment: CDR1 SGHRS and CDR2 YFSETQ. In nucleotides, the CDR3 is TGCGCCAGCAGCTTGACACTTAACAGGGTTCGGCATGAAAAACTGTTTTTT. Translation gives CASSLTLNRVRHEKLFF.

This clonotype was seen many times. The chain joins TRBV12-3 or TRBV12-4 to TRBJ1-5, with D perhaps TRBD1 (5 bases). This CDR3 has 17 residues. V was clipped by 7 bases and J by 1 base, with 20 bases between them. CDR3 region: CASTGPGAGISNQPQHF. The CDR3 DNA reads as TGTGCCAGCACCGGCCCCGGGGCGGGAATAAGCAATCAGCCCCAGCATTTT.

This chain joins TRBV13 and TRBJ2-7; the D gene could be TRBD1 or TRBD2 (5 bases each). This CDR3 has 16 residues. Between the trimmed V and J ends, which lost 5 bases and 6 bases, there was a span of 23 bases. Germline V lookup: CDR1 PRHDT, CDR2 FYEKMQ (reference sequence). CDR3 protein: CASSPSWGGDASEQYF. In nucleotides, the CDR3 is TGTGCCAGCAGCCCAAGCTGGGGTGGGGACGCATCCGAGCAGTACTTC.

The chain links TRBV19 to TRBJ2-7, with 8 bases identical to TRBD1. This CDR3 spans 14 amino acids. CDR1 LNHDA and CDR2 SQIVND come from the germline V gene (reference sequence). The V gene end was trimmed by 5 bases and the J gene end by 4 bases; junction bases not matched to a gene: 7. CDR3 coding DNA: TGTGCCAGTAGTCCTCGACAGGGGTCGTACGAGCAGTACTTC. It is translated as CASSPRQGSYEQYF.